This T cell receptor (beta chain) derives from a study of spatial heterogeneity in lung cancer. Overall study: Mean representation of each unique TCR and UMI combination in the raw reads exceeded 9.5 occurrences.

This clonotype was detected many times. This beta chain appears as a stray read in a library generated for alpha chains; its size is not informative. Described time point: sample taken at primary tumor resection. Samples were obtained from about 75 donors, all untreated early-stage non-small cell lung cancer patients. TCR cDNA molecules each carried a unique molecular identifier. TCRdb ran MiXCR on the 5' RACE reads and lists one entry per CDR3 protein. The data contain around 14,000 distinct CDR3 sequences, 3.6% of them singletons. There are 16 residues in the CDR3. Looked up from germline, CDR1 is DFQATT and CDR2 is SNEGSKA (reference sequence). The ends lost 5 bases at V and 6 bases at J; junction bases unmatched: 13.

The chain has TRBV20-1 and TRBJ2-1, with 10 bases aligning to TRBD2. The sample here was normal lung tissue next to the tumor, taken at surgery. This clonotype originated in a male donor with early-stage non-small cell lung cancer. For the CDR3, the DNA is TGCAGTGCTCAAGCGGGAGGGTCAAAAGGGGGCAATGAGCAGTTCTTC. Translating it yields CSAQAGGSKGGNEQFF.